This TCR beta chain came from a study of control samples from healthy donors and cancer patients. This CDR3 has 13 residues. Germline V gene data show CDR1 as KGHDR and CDR2 as SFDVKD. The ends lost 9 bases at V and 8 bases at J; junction bases unmatched: 7. Repertoires were generated with immunoSEQ multiplex PCR, while TCRdb's copy carries only in-frame clones and drops some. The sample has fewer than 30,000 clones, approximately 87% seen once. The sequence was collected from a woman aged 40 to 55 with lung cancer. This rearrangement joins TRBV24-1 to TRBJ1-5, with 9 bases matching TRBD1. The sequenced sample was PBMCs. CDR3 DNA sequence: TGTGCCACCTCGGACAGGGGAGGGGAGCCCCAGCATTTT. Translation gives CATSDRGGEPQHF.